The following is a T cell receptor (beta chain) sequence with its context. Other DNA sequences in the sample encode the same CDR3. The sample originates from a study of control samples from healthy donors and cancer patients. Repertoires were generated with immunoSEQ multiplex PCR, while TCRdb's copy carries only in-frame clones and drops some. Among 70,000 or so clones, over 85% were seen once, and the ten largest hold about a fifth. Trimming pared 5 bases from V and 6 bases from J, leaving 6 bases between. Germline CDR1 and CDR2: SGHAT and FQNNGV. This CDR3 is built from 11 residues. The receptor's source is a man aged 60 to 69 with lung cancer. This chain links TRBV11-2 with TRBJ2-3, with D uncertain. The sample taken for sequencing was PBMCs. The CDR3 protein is CASSLTDTQYF. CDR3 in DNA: TGTGCCAGCAGCCTAACGGATACGCAGTATTTT.